The entry that follows covers one TCR beta chain sequence. The identical CDR3 is also encoded by other nucleotide sequences in the sample. Here immunoSEQ multiplex PCR was the method, and the copy in TCRdb shows in-frame clones only, minus some. There are approximately 70,000 clones in the sample; approximately 87% occur only once, and around a fifth lies in the top ten. CDR1 is MNHNS and CDR2 is SASEGT in the germline V gene. V was cut by 4 bases and J by 2 bases, with 8 bases left in between. This CDR3 comprises 13 residues. These data originate in a study of T cells in localized non-small cell lung cancer.

The clonotype comes from a male donor at least 60 years old with stage III squamous cell lung carcinoma. This chain uses TRBV6-1 with TRBJ2-5; D is perhaps TRBD1 (5 bases). The starting material was peripheral blood, obtained before any cancer treatment. The chain's CDR3 is CASSGGSQETQYF. CDR3 bases: TGTGCCAGCAGTGGGGGCAGTCAAGAGACCCAGTACTTC.